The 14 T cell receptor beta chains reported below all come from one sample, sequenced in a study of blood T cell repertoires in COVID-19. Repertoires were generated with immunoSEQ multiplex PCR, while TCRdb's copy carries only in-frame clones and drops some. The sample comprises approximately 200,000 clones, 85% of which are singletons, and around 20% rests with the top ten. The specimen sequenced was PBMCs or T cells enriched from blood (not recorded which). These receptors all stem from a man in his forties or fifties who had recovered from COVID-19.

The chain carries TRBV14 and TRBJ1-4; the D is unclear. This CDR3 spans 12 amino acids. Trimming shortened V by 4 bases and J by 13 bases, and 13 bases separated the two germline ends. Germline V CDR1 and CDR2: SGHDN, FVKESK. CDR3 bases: TGTGCCAGCAGCCCAGACCGAGGTGTACTGTTTTTT. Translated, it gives CASSPDRGVLFF.

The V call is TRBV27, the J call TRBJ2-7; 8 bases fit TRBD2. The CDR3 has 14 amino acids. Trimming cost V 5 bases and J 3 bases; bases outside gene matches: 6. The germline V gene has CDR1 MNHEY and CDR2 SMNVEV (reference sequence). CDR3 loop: CASSLAGSNYEQYF. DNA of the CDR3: TGTGCCAGCAGTCTAGCGGGCAGTAACTACGAGCAGTACTTC.

The CDR3 DNA follows: TGTGCCAGCAGCCAAGGTGGGACAGTATCGACGAACACCGGGGAGCTGTTTTTT. Translation gives CASSQGGTVSTNTGELFF. The chain has TRBV3-1 (or the pseudogene TRBV3-2) and TRBJ2-2, with 7 bases lining up with TRBD1. The germline gives CDR1 LGHDT, CDR2 YNNKEL (reference sequence). J lost 0 bases, V lost 1 base, and 8 bases had no gene match. The CDR3 runs to 18 residues.

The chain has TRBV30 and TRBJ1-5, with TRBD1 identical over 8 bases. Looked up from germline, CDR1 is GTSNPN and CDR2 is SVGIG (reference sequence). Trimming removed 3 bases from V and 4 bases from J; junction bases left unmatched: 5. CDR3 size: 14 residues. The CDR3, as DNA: TGTGCCTGGAGAGGACAGGGCCCGAATCAGCCCCAGCATTTT. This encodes CAWRGQGPNQPQHF. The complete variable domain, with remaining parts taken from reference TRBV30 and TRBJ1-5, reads SQTIHQWPATLVQPVGSPLSLECTVEGTSNPNLYWYRQAAGRGLQLLFYSVGIGQISSEVPQNLSASRPQDRQFILSSKKLLLSDSGFYLCAWRGQGPNQPQHFGDGTRLSIL.

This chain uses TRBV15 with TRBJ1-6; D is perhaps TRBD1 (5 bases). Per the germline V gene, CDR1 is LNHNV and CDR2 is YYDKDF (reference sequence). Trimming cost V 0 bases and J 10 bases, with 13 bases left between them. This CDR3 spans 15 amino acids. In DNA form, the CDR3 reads TGTGCCACCAGCAGAGACGCCAGGGCAGGCTCACCCCTCCACTTT. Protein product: CATSRDARAGSPLHF.

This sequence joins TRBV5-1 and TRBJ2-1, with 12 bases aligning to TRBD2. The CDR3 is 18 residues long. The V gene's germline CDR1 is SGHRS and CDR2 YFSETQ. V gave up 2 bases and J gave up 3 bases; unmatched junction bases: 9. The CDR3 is CASSFRRLAGDLYNEQFF. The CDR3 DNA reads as TGCGCCAGCAGCTTTAGAAGACTAGCGGGAGATCTCTACAATGAGCAGTTCTTC.

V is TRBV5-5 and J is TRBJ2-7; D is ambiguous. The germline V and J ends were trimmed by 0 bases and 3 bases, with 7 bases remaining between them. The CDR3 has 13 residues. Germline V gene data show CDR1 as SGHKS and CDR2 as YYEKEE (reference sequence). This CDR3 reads CASSLVADYEQYF. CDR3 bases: TGTGCCAGCAGCTTGGTGGCAGACTACGAGCAGTACTTC.

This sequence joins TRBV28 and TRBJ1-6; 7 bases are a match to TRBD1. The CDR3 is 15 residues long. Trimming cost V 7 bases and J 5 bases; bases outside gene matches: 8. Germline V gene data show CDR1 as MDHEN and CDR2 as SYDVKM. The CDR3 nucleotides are TGTGCCAGCAAAAAAGGGGACAGCAATAATTCACCCCTCCACTTT. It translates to CASKKGDSNNSPLHF.

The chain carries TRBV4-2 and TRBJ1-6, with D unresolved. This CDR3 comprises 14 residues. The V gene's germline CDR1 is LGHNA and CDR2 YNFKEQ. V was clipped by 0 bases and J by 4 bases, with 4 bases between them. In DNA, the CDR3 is TGTGCCAGCAGCCAAGAACGGTATAATTCACCCCTCCACTTT. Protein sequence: CASSQERYNSPLHF.

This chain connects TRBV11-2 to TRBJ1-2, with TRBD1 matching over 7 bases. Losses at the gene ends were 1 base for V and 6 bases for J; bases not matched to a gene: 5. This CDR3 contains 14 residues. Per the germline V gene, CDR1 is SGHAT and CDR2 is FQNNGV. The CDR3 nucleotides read TGTGCCAGCAGCTTAGGAGGGGGCGGTGATGGCTACACCTTC. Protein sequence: CASSLGGGGDGYTF.

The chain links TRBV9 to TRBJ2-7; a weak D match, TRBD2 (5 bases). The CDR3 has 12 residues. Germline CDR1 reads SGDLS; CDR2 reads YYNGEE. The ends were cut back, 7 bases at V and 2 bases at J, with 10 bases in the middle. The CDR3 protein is CASGDGTYEQYF. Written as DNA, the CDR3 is TGTGCCAGCGGCGACGGGACCTACGAGCAGTACTTC.

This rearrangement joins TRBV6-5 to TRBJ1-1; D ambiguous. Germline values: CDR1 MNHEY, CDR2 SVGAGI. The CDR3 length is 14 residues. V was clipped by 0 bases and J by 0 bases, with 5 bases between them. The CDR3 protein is CASSYSRMNTEAFF. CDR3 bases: TGTGCCAGCAGTTACTCGAGGATGAACACTGAAGCTTTCTTT.

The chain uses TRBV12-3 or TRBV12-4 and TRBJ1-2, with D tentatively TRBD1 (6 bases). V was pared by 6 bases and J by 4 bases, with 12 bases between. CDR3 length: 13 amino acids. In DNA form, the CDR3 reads TGTGCCAGCAGCTTCACAGGGACCTATGGCTACACCTTC. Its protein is CASSFTGTYGYTF.

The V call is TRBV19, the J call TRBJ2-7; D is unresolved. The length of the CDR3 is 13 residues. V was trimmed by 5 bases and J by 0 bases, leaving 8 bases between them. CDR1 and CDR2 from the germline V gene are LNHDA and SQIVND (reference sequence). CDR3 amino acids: CASSFGLSYEQYF. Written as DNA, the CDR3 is TGTGCCAGTAGTTTTGGGCTCTCCTACGAGCAGTACTTC.